Listed below are T cell receptor beta chains from one sample, sequenced in a study of blood T cell repertoires in COVID-19. Profiling relied on immunoSEQ multiplex PCR, and the TCRdb table lists in-frame clones only, not all of them. Of 450,000 to 500,000 clones listed, 80% to 90% are singletons. The material sequenced was peripheral blood. The receptors were gathered from a human donor in a cohort sampled during active COVID-19. Each CDR3 is given with its conserved first and last residue. The order of the fields is CDR3 length, D gene, J gene, V gene, clone size, CDR3 DNA, CDR3 protein. A D gene is named only where the DNA matches it firmly. Size tells how often a clone was seen (once, few, many) or the class of an expanded clone, and some rows leave it out.

13,.,TRBJ2-2,TRBV12-3/TRBV12-4,.,TGTGCCAGCAGTCCCTCATCGGCCGGGGAGCTGTTTTTT,CASSPSSAGELFF
13,TRBD1,TRBJ2-7,TRBV12-3/TRBV12-4,.,TGTGCCAGCAGTCCGGGACAGAACTACGAGCAGTACTTC,CASSPGQNYEQYF
15,TRBD1,TRBJ2-2,TRBV7-9,.,TGTGCCAGCACCAAAGGGACAGGGGGAATCGGGGAGCTGTTTTTT,CASTKGTGGIGELFF
14,.,TRBJ1-2,TRBV7-2,.,TGTGCCAGCAGCCCCAACTCACTAGGGAGTGGCTACACCTTC,CASSPNSLGSGYTF
13,.,TRBJ1-2,TRBV9,.,TGTGCCAGCAGCGTAGGGCAGGACTATGGCTACACCTTC,CASSVGQDYGYTF
13,.,TRBJ2-2,TRBV19,few,TGTGCCAGTAGATTACAGGGTCCCGGGGAGCTGTTTTTT,CASRLQGPGELFF
15,TRBD1,TRBJ1-1,TRBV19,once,TGTGCCAGTAGTATCTCTCCAGGGGGCTTCACTGAAGCTTTCTTT,CASSISPGGFTEAFF
14,.,TRBJ1-5,TRBV10-2,.,TGCGCCAGCAGTGAGCTTACAGGGTCTCAGCCCCAGCATTTT,CASSELTGSQPQHF
13,TRBD1,TRBJ1-4,TRBV19,.,TGTGCCAGTAGGGACAGGACTAATGAAAAACTGTTTTTT,CASRDRTNEKLFF
16,.,TRBJ2-2,TRBV9,.,TGTGCCAGCAGCGTGATAGGGAGCGGACTCACCGGGGAGCTGTTTTTT,CASSVIGSGLTGELFF
16,.,TRBJ1-1,TRBV7-9,.,TGTGCCAGCAGCTTAGGAGGAGTGGAGCAGGGCACTGAAGCTTTCTTT,CASSLGGVEQGTEAFF
16,TRBD1,TRBJ2-1,TRBV3-1/TRBV3-2,.,TGTGCCAGCAGCGCACTGACCAGGGGGCATTCCTATGAGCAGTTCTTC,CASSALTRGHSYEQFF
15,TRBD2,TRBJ2-1,TRBV27,.,TGTGCCAGCAGTCGAGCGGGAGGGCCCCACAATGAGCAGTTCTTC,CASSRAGGPHNEQFF
14,.,TRBJ2-3,TRBV27,.,TGTGCCAGCAGTTTCCCCGGGAGAGGAGATACGCAGTATTTT,CASSFPGRGDTQYF
13,.,TRBJ1-1,TRBV30,.,TGTGCCTGGAGTTGGGAGGGGGACACTGAAGCTTTCTTT,CAWSWEGDTEAFF
16,.,TRBJ2-3,TRBV27,.,TGTGCCAGCAGGCCTATCGACTCTATCGACACAGATACGCAGTATTTT,CASRPIDSIDTDTQYF
15,.,TRBJ2-7,TRBV7-3,.,TGTGCCAGCAGCTTCCGGAGGGGGCAATCCTACGAGCAGTACTTC,CASSFRRGQSYEQYF
15,.,TRBJ2-3,TRBV18,.,TGTGCCAGCTCACTTTGGGCGATAGGGGCAGATACGCAGTATTTT,CASSLWAIGADTQYF
15,TRBD1,TRBJ1-5,TRBV6-5,once,TGTGCCAGCAGTTACTCGGGACAGGGGGATCAGCCCCAGCATTTT,CASSYSGQGDQPQHF
12,.,TRBJ2-1,TRBV6-2/TRBV6-3,once,TGTGCCAGCAGTGGGTGGGGGGATGAGCAGTTCTTC,CASSGWGDEQFF
14,.,TRBJ1-5,TRBV7-6,.,TGTGCCAGCAGCTTAAGTAGCGGGGGTCAGCCCCAGCATTTT,CASSLSSGGQPQHF
15,TRBD2,TRBJ2-7,TRBV7-2,.,TGTGCCAGCAGCTTACAAACGGGAGGCCTCTACGAGCAGTACTTC,CASSLQTGGLYEQYF
16,.,TRBJ2-2,TRBV27,.,TGTGCCAGTCATCCTTGGGCAGGGGACCTCACCGGGGAGCTGTTTTTT,CASHPWAGDLTGELFF
13,.,TRBJ1-1,TRBV27,.,TGTGCCAGCAGTTCCCGGGAGGCCGACGAAGCTTTCTTT,CASSSREADEAFF
13,.,TRBJ1-1,TRBV6-5,once,TGTGCCAGCAGTTACGGTTGGGGGGCTGAAGCTTTCTTT,CASSYGWGAEAFF
14,.,TRBJ2-3,TRBV7-3,.,TGTGCCAGCAGCTTTAGCGGAGACCCCCTTACGCAGTATTTT,CASSFSGDPLTQYF
12,.,TRBJ2-5,TRBV20-1,.,TGCAGTGCTAGTTCCCCGTCGTCGACCCAGTACTTC,CSASSPSSTQYF
15,TRBD1,TRBJ2-1,TRBV5-1,.,TGCGCCAGCAGCTGGGGGGACAGGGGTTGGTATGAGCAGTTCTTC,CASSWGDRGWYEQFF
14,.,TRBJ1-1,TRBV7-7,.,TGTGCTAGCAGCTTAGACAGGTCAAACACTGAAGCTTTCTTT,CASSLDRSNTEAFF
13,.,TRBJ2-7,TRBV29-1,.,TGCAGCGTTGTGGCCCGAACCCCCTACGAGCAGTACTTC,CSVVARTPYEQYF
17,.,TRBJ2-3,TRBV7-9,few,TGTGCCAGCAGCTCCGGGACAAACCCTCTTAGCACAGATACGCAGTATTTT,CASSSGTNPLSTDTQYF
17,.,TRBJ2-5,TRBV9,once,TGTGCCAGCAGCGTAGGTACCGCTGCTCTAGTTGGAGAGACCCAGTACTTC,CASSVGTAALVGETQYF
16,TRBD2,TRBJ2-5,TRBV19,.,TGTGCCAGTAGTACTGGCGAGCGGGGGCCCGGGGAGACCCAGTACTTC,CASSTGERGPGETQYF
15,TRBD1,TRBJ2-3,TRBV28,.,TGTGCCAGCAGTTTAACGGACAGGCGCGGTAATACGCAGTATTTT,CASSLTDRRGNTQYF
16,.,TRBJ1-5,TRBV23-1,.,TGCGCCAGCAGTCAATCCGGTGGACAGATAAATCAGCCCCAGCATTTT,CASSQSGGQINQPQHF
14,TRBD1,TRBJ1-5,TRBV19,.,TGTGCCAGTAGGAGCAGGGGGCCCTTCCAGCCCCAGCATTTT,CASRSRGPFQPQHF
15,TRBD1,TRBJ2-1,TRBV19,.,TGTGCCAGTAGACGACAGGGGAGCTCCTACAATGAGCAGTTCTTC,CASRRQGSSYNEQFF
14,TRBD1,TRBJ1-1,TRBV9,once,TGTGCCAGCAGCACATGGACAGGGTCGACTGAAGCTTTCTTT,CASSTWTGSTEAFF
13,.,TRBJ1-1,TRBV29-1,.,TGCAGCGCCGGAAAGGGGATGAACACTGAAGCTTTCTTT,CSAGKGMNTEAFF